This T cell receptor beta chain was identified during a study of blood T cell repertoires in COVID-19. Study background: T cells, B-cell-depleted T cells, or PBMCs supplied cDNA or gDNA.

This clone was seen only a few times. Data came from immunoSEQ multiplex PCR; TCRdb stores just in-frame clones and leaves some out. The table lists about 500,000 clones, 85% to 90% of them singletons, with 7.8% in the top ten. The CDR3 runs to 15 residues. CDR1 and CDR2 (germline): MNHEY, SVGAGI. V gave up 6 bases and J gave up 1 base, with 16 bases separating them. The material sequenced was peripheral blood. This chain uses TRBV6-5 with TRBJ2-7; possible D gene TRBD2, 6 bases. The TCR sequence derives from a woman between 45 and 60 years old with COVID-19, enrolled during active disease. The CDR3 here is CASRPRAGFSYEQYF. CDR3 coding DNA: TGTGCCAGCAGGCCTAGGGCGGGATTTTCCTACGAGCAGTACTTC.